The entry that follows covers one TCR beta chain sequence. Its antigen is not known. The record originates from a study of blood T cells in healthy people across ages. Whole-study results and caveats: Per million T cells, TCR beta diversity dropped roughly linearly as age increased.

CDR3 length equals 14 residues. Germline lookup yields CDR1 SNHLY and CDR2 FYNNEI. With 6 bases clipped from V and 3 bases from J, the junction kept 7 bases outside the gene matches. PCR was performed a second time for about 7 to 11 cycles using a sample-barcoded 5' primer and a J-beta primer mix. Via MiXCR, TCRdb re-called the 5' RACE reads, giving one row per CDR3 protein. Among around 2 million distinct CDR3 sequences listed, approximately 40% were seen once. Sequencing used blood. The genes are TRBV2 and TRBJ2-5; the match to TRBD2 covers 7 bases. The origin of this receptor is a human donor in good health. CDR3 in DNA: TGTGCCAGCAGGATGGCGGGGGAAGAAGAGACCCAGTACTTC. Translating gives CASRMAGEEETQYF.